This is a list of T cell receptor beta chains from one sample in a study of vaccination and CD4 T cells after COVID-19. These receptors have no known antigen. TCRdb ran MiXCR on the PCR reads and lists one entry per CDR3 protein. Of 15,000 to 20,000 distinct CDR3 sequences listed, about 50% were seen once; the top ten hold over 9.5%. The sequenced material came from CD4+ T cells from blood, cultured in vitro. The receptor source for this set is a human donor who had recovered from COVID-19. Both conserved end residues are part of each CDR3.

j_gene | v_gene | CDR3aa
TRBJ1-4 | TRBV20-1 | CSAVLPLGEKLFF
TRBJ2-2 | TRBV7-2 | CASSDVTGELFF
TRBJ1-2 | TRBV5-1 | CASSLDLGSGGRGGYTF
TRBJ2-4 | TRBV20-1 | CSAPGTAKNIQYF
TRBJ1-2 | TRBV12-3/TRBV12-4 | CASSLSSGLRGVNYGYTF
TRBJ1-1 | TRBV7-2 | CASSSWSTGGTEAFF
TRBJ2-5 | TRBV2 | CASGTGQETQYF
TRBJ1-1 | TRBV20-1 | CSAGQPNTEAFF
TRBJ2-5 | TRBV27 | CASSRPGRSGQETQYF
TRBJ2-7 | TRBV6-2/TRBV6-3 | CASSYSRLAAEQYF
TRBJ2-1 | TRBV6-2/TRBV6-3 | CASSYSGTSGIYNEQFF
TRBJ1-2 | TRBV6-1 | CASSGGSLLRYGYTF
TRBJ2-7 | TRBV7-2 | CASSSQGSAYEQYF
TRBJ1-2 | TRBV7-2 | CASSLTNHGYTF
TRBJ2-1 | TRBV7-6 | CASSLRGGASNEQFF
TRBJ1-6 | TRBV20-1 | CSALGQAGFGSPLHF
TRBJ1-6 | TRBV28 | CASSLTGAGNSPLHF
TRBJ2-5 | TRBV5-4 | CASSLQGTETQYF
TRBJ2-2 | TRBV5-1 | CASSRDTSGELFF
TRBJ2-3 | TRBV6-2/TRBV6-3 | CASSLGTDTQYF
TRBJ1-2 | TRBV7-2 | CASSAGSGRKRAYTF
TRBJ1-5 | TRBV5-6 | CASSLWDTQPQHF
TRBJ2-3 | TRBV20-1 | CSAAQVSDTQYF
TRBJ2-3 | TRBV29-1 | CSVTPEGDTQYF
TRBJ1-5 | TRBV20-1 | CSAIVAGLDQPQHF
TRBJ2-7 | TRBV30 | CAWRGGEAYEQYF
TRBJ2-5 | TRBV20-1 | CSAGAEAQYF
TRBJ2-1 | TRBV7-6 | CASSAEGLRAYNEQFF
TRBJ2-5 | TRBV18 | CASSRRAAYQETQYF
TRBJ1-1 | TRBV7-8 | CASSLNRNKAFF
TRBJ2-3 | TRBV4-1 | CASSLTASGTTDTQYF
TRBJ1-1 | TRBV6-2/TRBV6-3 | CASSYSGRNTEAFF
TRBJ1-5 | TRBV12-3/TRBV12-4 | CASSPGTGGLPQHF
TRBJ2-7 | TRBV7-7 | CASSSDGYEQYF
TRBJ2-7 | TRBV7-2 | CASSNNRASYEQYF
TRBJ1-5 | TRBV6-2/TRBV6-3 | CASSYSMDNQPQHF
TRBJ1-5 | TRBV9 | CASSGDSNQPQHF
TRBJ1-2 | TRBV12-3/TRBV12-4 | CASRRAGANYGYTF
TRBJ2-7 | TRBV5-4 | CASSEDPYEQYF
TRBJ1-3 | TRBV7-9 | CASSSRQGIEGNTIYF
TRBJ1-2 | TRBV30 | CAWSVRFGGSAGYTF
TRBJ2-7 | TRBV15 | CATSRDAGTTYEQYF
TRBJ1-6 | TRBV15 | CATSGDRGNSPLHF
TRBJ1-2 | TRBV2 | CASRSDRGIGHYGYTF
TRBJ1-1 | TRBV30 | CAFRGLRGNTEAFF
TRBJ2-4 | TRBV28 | CASSYPPQAGNIQYF
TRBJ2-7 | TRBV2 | CASSLPGRHEQYF